Following are 32 T cell receptor beta chains from one sample sequenced in a study of OX40 agonist ivuxolimab in advanced cancers. Sequenced by immunoSEQ multiplex PCR; TCRdb stores in-frame clones only, minus some. The data show tens of thousands of clones, with approximately 83% seen just once and approximately 2% held by the top ten. This specimen consisted of CD4+ or CD8+ T cells sorted from blood, obtained in a trial of the OX40 agonist ivuxolimab. Every receptor here comes from an adult with an advanced solid tumor such as melanoma, head and neck, liver or kidney cancer.

The chain uses TRBV28 and TRBJ1-6; no firm D call. Germline CDR1 reads MDHEN; CDR2 reads SYDVKM. CDR3 length: 13 amino acids. V was clipped by 6 bases and J by 8 bases, with 11 bases between them. The DNA of the CDR3 is TGTGCCAGCAGGTCAAATGGGTATTCACCCCTCCACTTT. It codes for CASRSNGYSPLHF.

This sequence joins TRBV7-9 and TRBJ2-5; maybe TRBD2 (5 bases). V gave up 5 bases and J gave up 4 bases, with 11 bases separating them. The CDR3 spans 13 residues. Germline V gene sequence: CDR1 SEHNR, CDR2 FQNEAQ (reference sequence). For the CDR3, the DNA is TGTGCCAGCAGCGGACTGACTGGAGAGACCCAGTACTTC. It is translated as CASSGLTGETQYF. Looking up the rest from reference TRBV7-9 and TRBJ2-5 gives the full variable domain: DTGVSQNPRHKITKRGQNVTFRCDPISEHNRLYWYRQTLGQGPEFLTYFQNEAQLEKSRLLSDRFSAERPKGSFSTLEIQRTEQGDSAMYLCASSGLTGETQYFGPGTRLLVL.

V usage is TRBV7-8 and J usage is TRBJ2-5; the match to TRBD2 covers 16 bases. The trim removed 5 bases at V and 5 bases at J, leaving 14 bases unmatched. CDR3 length: 19 amino acids. Per the germline V gene, CDR1 is SGHVS and CDR2 is FQNEAQ. CDR3 DNA: TGTGCCAGCAGCAATCCGCCGGGACTAGCGGGAGGGGGAGGGGAGACCCAGTACTTC. This encodes CASSNPPGLAGGGGETQYF.

The chain uses TRBV6-5 and TRBJ2-7; TRBD1 matches 8 bases. The V gene's germline CDR1 is MNHEY and CDR2 SVGAGI. The CDR3 is 14 amino acids. V shed 6 bases and J 5 bases; nucleotides not matched to a gene: 9. The CDR3 DNA reads as TGTGCCAGCAGCCGGACAGGGAAAACCCACGAGCAGTACTTC. It codes for CASSRTGKTHEQYF.

The J gene is TRBJ2-3, the V gene TRBV2; D is unclear. V lost 4 bases and J lost 0, with 2 bases in between. The CDR3 totals 12 residues. Germline V gives CDR1 SNHLY, CDR2 FYNNEI. Here the CDR3 DNA reads TGTGCCAGCAGTGGCAGCACAGATACGCAGTATTTT. It specifies CASSGSTDTQYF. The whole variable domain, remainder taken from reference TRBV2 and TRBJ2-3, is EPEVTQTPSHQVTQMGQEVILRCVPISNHLYFYWYRQILGQKVEFLVSFYNNEISEKSEIFDDQFSVERPDGSNFTLKIRSTKLEDSAMYFCASSGSTDTQYFGPGTRLTVL.

V is TRBV5-5 and J is TRBJ1-1; 7 bases line up with TRBD1. The CDR3 has 13 residues. J lost 11 bases, V lost 1 base, and 8 bases had no gene match. CDR1 is SGHKS and CDR2 is YYEKEE in the germline V gene (reference sequence). The CDR3 DNA follows: TGTGCCAGCAGCTTGTGGGAGGGGGCGGAGGCTTTCTTT. Its translation: CASSLWEGAEAFF.

This clone was seen a single time. This chain links TRBV6-6 with TRBJ2-3; D gene ambiguous. The CDR3 has 14 amino acids. Looked up from germline, CDR1 is MNHNY and CDR2 is SVGAGI (reference sequence). V lost 2 bases to trimming and J lost 5 bases, with 11 bases between them. DNA for the CDR3: TGTGCCAGCAGTTACGATTTGTGGGGAGATACGCAGTATTTT. Its protein is CASSYDLWGDTQYF.

CDR3 nucleotides: TGTGCCAGCTCATTCGGGAAGGGGGAGACCCAGTACTTC. This codes for CASSFGKGETQYF. The gene calls are TRBV18 and TRBJ2-5; tentatively, D is TRBD1 or TRBD2 (5 bases each). The V gene lost 5 bases and the J gene lost 5 bases, with 12 bases spanning the gap. This CDR3 spans 13 amino acids. Germline CDR1 is KGHSH and CDR2 is LQKENI.

The chain joins TRBV4-2 to TRBJ2-3, with D hard to call. Germline V CDR1 and CDR2: LGHNA, YNFKEQ. The ends were cut back, 0 bases at V and 4 bases at J, with 8 bases in the middle. The CDR3 contains 14 residues. This CDR3 is CASSQERLPDTQYF. In DNA, the CDR3 is TGTGCCAGCAGCCAAGAACGCCTCCCAGATACGCAGTATTTT.

The count of this clone is one. The genes are TRBV18 and TRBJ1-2, with 7 bases that match TRBD1. The germline V gene has CDR1 KGHSH and CDR2 LQKENI. Trimming at V came to 6 bases and at J to 3 bases, leaving 13 bases not matched to a gene. The CDR3 is made up of 16 amino acids. CDR3 amino acids: CASSDRTGRRDYGYTF. DNA for the CDR3: TGTGCCAGCTCGGACAGGACAGGACGGAGGGACTATGGCTACACCTTC.

The chain recombines TRBV7-8 with TRBJ2-2; a weak D match, TRBD1 (6 bases). The CDR3 has 18 amino acids. The germline gives CDR1 SGHVS, CDR2 FQNEAQ. Trimming cost V 6 bases and J 3 bases, with 23 bases left between them. The CDR3 sequence: CASRPTGWDTPHTGELFF. CDR3 nucleotides: TGTGCCAGCAGACCCACGGGGTGGGACACCCCCCACACCGGGGAGCTGTTTTTT.

The chain combines TRBV7-6 with TRBJ2-7; TRBD2 matches 9 bases. The germline V gene encodes CDR1 SGHVS and CDR2 FNYEAQ. This CDR3 contains 17 residues. J was trimmed by 4 bases and V by 1 base; bases with no gene match: 11. The CDR3 DNA reads TGTGCCAGCAGCTTAGGGCAGAAGGGCGGGAGGGGTTACGAGCAGTACTTC. Translated: CASSLGQKGGRGYEQYF. Looking up the rest from reference TRBV7-6 and TRBJ2-7 gives the full variable domain: GAGVSQSPRYKVTKRGQDVALRCDPISGHVSLYWYRQALGQGPEFLTYFNYEAQQDKSGLPNDRFSAERPEGSISTLTIQRTEQRDSAMYRCASSLGQKGGRGYEQYFGPGTRLTVT.

The chain is built from TRBV2 and TRBJ1-5; D gene unclear. V was clipped by 2 bases and J by 7 bases, with 12 bases between them. The CDR3 loop spans 14 amino acids. CDR1 and CDR2 from the germline V gene are SNHLY and FYNNEI. CDR3 nucleotides: TGTGCCAGCAGTGAACTGGGAAACGGACAGCCCCAGCATTTT. This encodes CASSELGNGQPQHF. The full variable domain, with the rest looked up from reference TRBV2 and TRBJ1-5, is EPEVTQTPSHQVTQMGQEVILRCVPISNHLYFYWYRQILGQKVEFLVSFYNNEISEKSEIFDDQFSVERPDGSNFTLKIRSTKLEDSAMYFCASSELGNGQPQHFGDGTRLSIL.

This rearrangement joins TRBV30 to TRBJ1-2; a weak D match, TRBD1 (5 bases). Between the trimmed V and J ends, which lost 3 bases and 4 bases, there was a span of 15 bases. CDR3 length: 14 amino acids. Looked up from germline, CDR1 is GTSNPN and CDR2 is SVGIG (reference sequence). CDR3 sequence (DNA): TGTGCCTGGAGATCTAAAGGGGCGGCCTATGGCTACACCTTC. Protein product: CAWRSKGAAYGYTF.

The sample holds a few counts of this clone. The CDR3 loop is CASRVGGTGANVLTF. The DNA of the CDR3 is TGCGCCAGCAGGGTGGGGGGAACTGGGGCCAACGTCCTGACTTTC. V gene TRBV5-1 combines with J gene TRBJ2-6, with D possibly matching TRBD2 (6 bases). The germline CDR1 and CDR2 sequences are SGHRS and YFSETQ. The CDR3 has 15 amino acids. V was pared by 5 bases and J by 2 bases, with 11 bases between.

The chain joins TRBV18 to TRBJ1-2; tentatively, D is TRBD1 (6 bases). The CDR3 loop spans 17 amino acids. Trimming took 3 bases from V and 3 from J, leaving 20 bases between them. Germline values: CDR1 KGHSH, CDR2 LQKENI. CDR3 loop: CASSPRQDTGFDYGYTF. The CDR3 DNA reads as TGTGCCAGCTCACCTCGTCAGGATACAGGGTTCGACTATGGCTACACCTTC.

The chain carries TRBV5-1 and TRBJ1-4, with unresolved D. V was shortened by 0 bases and J by 0 bases, with 9 bases between the two germline ends. Germline-derived CDR1 and CDR2 are SGHRS and YFSETQ. This CDR3 spans 16 amino acids. The CDR3 is CASSLGVVATNEKLFF. CDR3 DNA: TGCGCCAGCAGCTTGGGGGTTGTTGCAACTAATGAAAAACTGTTTTTT.

The rearrangement joins TRBV7-2 to TRBJ1-1, with D possibly TRBD1 on 5 matching bases. The CDR3 length is 17 residues. CDR1 and CDR2 (germline): SGHTA, FQGNSA. Trimming shortened V by 5 bases and J by 4 bases, and 23 bases separated the two germline ends. CDR3 DNA sequence: TGTGCCAGCAGCCCGGATAAGAGAACGGGAAGGGGCACTGAAGCTTTCTTT. Amino acid sequence: CASSPDKRTGRGTEAFF.

The J gene is TRBJ2-7, the V gene TRBV2; 12 bases line up with TRBD2. Germline V lookup: CDR1 SNHLY, CDR2 FYNNEI. The CDR3 totals 16 residues. V dropped 5 bases and J dropped 6; count of bases not matched to a gene: 11. CDR3: CASSRKLAGGRSEQYF. In nucleotides, the CDR3 is TGTGCCAGCAGTCGCAAACTAGCGGGAGGCCGGAGCGAGCAGTACTTC.

This clone was picked up a small number of times. The gene calls are TRBV6-5 and TRBJ1-2; D not resolved. Deletions cut 10 bases from V and 4 bases from J, with 13 bases between. This CDR3 is 12 amino acids long. Germline V gene sequence: CDR1 MNHEY, CDR2 SVGAGI. The CDR3 spells CAIRGQTYGYTF. CDR3 coding DNA: TGTGCCATCCGAGGGCAGACCTATGGCTACACCTTC.

The V gene is TRBV19, the J gene TRBJ1-4; no firm D call. The CDR3 length is 12 residues. V was clipped by 2 bases and J by 8 bases, with 6 bases between them. Germline V CDR1 and CDR2: LNHDA, SQIVND (reference sequence). CDR3 sequence (DNA): TGTGCCAGTAGTATACGAGGGGAAAAACTGTTTTTT. Translation gives CASSIRGEKLFF.

V is TRBV6-1 and J is TRBJ1-4; D possibly corresponds to TRBD1 (5 bases). The CDR3 loop spans 14 amino acids. V was shortened by 6 bases and J by 5 bases, with 13 bases between the two germline ends. The germline V gene encodes CDR1 MNHNS and CDR2 SASEGT. The CDR3 here is CASRSGQKNEKLFF. The CDR3, as DNA: TGTGCCAGCAGGTCGGGGCAGAAGAATGAAAAACTGTTTTTT.

The chain joins TRBV2 to TRBJ2-7; 12 bases align to TRBD1. Germline V lookup: CDR1 SNHLY, CDR2 FYNNEI. This CDR3 contains 16 residues. V gave up 5 bases and J gave up 6 bases; unmatched junction bases: 11. The CDR3 loop reads CASSLKPGQGAVEQYF. For the CDR3, the DNA is TGTGCCAGCAGTCTTAAACCGGGACAGGGGGCGGTCGAGCAGTACTTC.

The rearrangement joins TRBV6-5 to TRBJ1-5; a possible D gene is TRBD1 (5 bases). Germline lookup yields CDR1 MNHEY and CDR2 SVGAGI. The CDR3 spans 14 residues. The V end was cut by 2 bases, the J end by 2 bases, with 7 bases between. CDR3: CASSYRRGNQPQHF. The DNA of the CDR3 is TGTGCCAGCAGTTACCGCAGGGGCAATCAGCCCCAGCATTTT.

This chain connects TRBV14 to TRBJ2-7; the D gene is possibly TRBD1 (6 bases). The CDR3 has 16 amino acids. The V end was cut by 0 bases, the J end by 3 bases, with 15 bases between. Germline CDR1 SGHDN, CDR2 FVKESK. As DNA, the CDR3 is TGTGCCAGCAGCCAAGAGGGGCAGGGGAACCTCTACGAGCAGTACTTC. This codes for CASSQEGQGNLYEQYF.

This chain uses TRBV12-5 with TRBJ2-3; D is unclear. The CDR3 is 12 amino acids. Per germline, CDR1 LGHNT and CDR2 FRNRAP. V lost 4 bases and J lost 3, with 5 bases in between. The CDR3 here is CASGSQTDTQYF. CDR3 sequence (DNA): TGTGCTAGTGGTTCGCAAACAGATACGCAGTATTTT.

V and J are TRBV5-6 and TRBJ2-3, with 7 bases aligning to TRBD2. CDR3 size: 17 residues. Trimming removed 4 bases from V and 4 bases from J; junction bases left unmatched: 15. Germline loops: CDR1 SGHDT, CDR2 YYEEEE. In nucleotides, the CDR3 is TGTGCCAGCAGCCCCGGGCTTCTAAGACTAGCCTCAGATACGCAGTATTTT. Amino acid sequence: CASSPGLLRLASDTQYF.

This clone appeared a few times. The chain carries TRBV7-2 and TRBJ1-1; weak D call: TRBD1 (6 bases). Per the germline V gene, CDR1 is SGHTA and CDR2 is FQGNSA. The CDR3 is 13 amino acids. Trimming removed 5 bases at V and 5 bases at J, with 12 bases between. This CDR3 is CASSPRGGTEAFF. The DNA of the CDR3 is TGTGCCAGCAGCCCCAGGGGAGGGACTGAAGCTTTCTTT.

The chain combines TRBV7-2 with TRBJ2-1; no definite D call. The CDR3 is 13 residues long. Germline assignment: CDR1 SGHTA and CDR2 FQGNSA. The germline V and J ends were trimmed by 4 bases and 12 bases, with 16 bases remaining between them. CDR3 sequence: CASSSPHSDAQFF. The CDR3 DNA is TGTGCCAGCAGCTCCCCCCATTCGGATGCGCAGTTCTTC.

The J gene is TRBJ1-1, the V gene TRBV5-6; no reliable D call. Germline V gene sequence: CDR1 SGHDT, CDR2 YYEEEE. The germline V and J ends were trimmed by 2 bases and 4 bases, with 18 bases remaining between them. The CDR3 sequence is 16 residues long. The CDR3 region has the DNA TGTGCCAGCAGCTTTATTATGTCGGGTGAGGTCACTGAAGCTTTCTTT. It is translated as CASSFIMSGEVTEAFF.

This chain uses TRBV30 with TRBJ2-1; 9 bases are shared with TRBD1. The trim removed 3 bases at V and 7 bases at J, leaving 4 bases unmatched. CDR1 GTSNPN and CDR2 SVGIG come from the germline V gene (reference sequence). This CDR3 is built from 13 residues. In DNA form, the CDR3 reads TGTGCCTGGAGCAGACAGGGGGTAAATGAGCAGTTCTTC. This translates into CAWSRQGVNEQFF.

The rearrangement joins TRBV5-6 to TRBJ2-7, with 8 bases identical to TRBD1. The CDR3 runs 15 residues. V shed 5 bases and J 5 bases; nucleotides not matched to a gene: 12. CDR1 and CDR2 (germline): SGHDT, YYEEEE. This CDR3 is CASSLGWETGDEQYF. As DNA, the CDR3 is TGTGCCAGCAGTCTGGGGTGGGAGACAGGGGACGAGCAGTACTTC.